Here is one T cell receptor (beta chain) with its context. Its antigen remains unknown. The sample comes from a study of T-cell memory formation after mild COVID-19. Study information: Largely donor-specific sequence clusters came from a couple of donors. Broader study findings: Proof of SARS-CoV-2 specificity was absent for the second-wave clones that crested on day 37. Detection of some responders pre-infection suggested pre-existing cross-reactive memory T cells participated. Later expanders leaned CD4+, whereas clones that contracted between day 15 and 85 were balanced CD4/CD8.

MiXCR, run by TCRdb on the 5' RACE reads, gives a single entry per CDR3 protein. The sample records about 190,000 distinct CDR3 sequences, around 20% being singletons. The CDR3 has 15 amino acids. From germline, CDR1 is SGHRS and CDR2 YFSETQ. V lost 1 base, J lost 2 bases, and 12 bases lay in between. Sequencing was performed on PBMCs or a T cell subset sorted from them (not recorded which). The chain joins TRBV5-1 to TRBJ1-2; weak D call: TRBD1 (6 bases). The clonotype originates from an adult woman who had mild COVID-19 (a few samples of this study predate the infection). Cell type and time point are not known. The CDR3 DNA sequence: TGCGCCAGCAGCTTGACAGCAGGGGCAAACTATGGCTACACCTTC. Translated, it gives CASSLTAGANYGYTF.